The clone carrying this TCR beta chain was observed a handful of times. This entry is derived from a study of blood T cell repertoires in COVID-19. At the level of the study: The United States, Italy and Spain were the sources of the acute and convalescent COVID-19 samples. In each case, the material was cDNA or gDNA derived from T cells, B-cell-depleted T cells, or PBMCs.

The assay was immunoSEQ multiplex PCR, and TCRdb's table has in-frame clones only and misses some. The sample yields about 250,000 clones, just over 85% seen once. Germline V lookup: CDR1 MDHEN, CDR2 SYDVKM. V was cut by 0 bases and J by 4 bases, with 10 bases left in between. The CDR3 runs to 15 residues. Cohort assignment relied on participant-reported clinical history. Recovered status in Cohort 3 required two negative PCRs, clearance, or symptom resolution. The chain links TRBV28 to TRBJ1-5; possible D gene TRBD1, 6 bases. The specimen was PBMCs or T cells enriched from blood (not recorded which). The receptor was isolated from a man aged 18 to 35 who had recovered from COVID-19. CDR3 nucleotides: TGTGCCAGCAGTTTATGGCCAGGGGATAATCAGCCCCAGCATTTT. Residues: CASSLWPGDNQPQHF.